The 21 T cell receptor beta chains below all came from one sample that was sequenced in a study of cytomegalovirus exposure and HLA in healthy donors. The study ran its PCR with 60 Vbeta and 13 Jbeta primers. The method was immunoSEQ multiplex PCR; TCRdb's version includes in-frame clones alone and lacks a portion of them. Its listing shows 190,000 or so clones. Sequencing used PBMCs. The receptors shown here come from a boy between 10 and 17 years old in good health and CMV-seronegative.

V and J are TRBV4-1 and TRBJ1-1, with a weak D call TRBD1 (6 bases). The V gene's germline CDR1 is MGHRA and CDR2 YSYEKL. The CDR3 has 17 residues. V gave up 5 bases and J gave up 0 bases, with 19 bases separating them. Written as DNA, the CDR3 is TGCGCCAGCAGCTTCGCTGCACGGGGGGCTGTGAACACTGAAGCTTTCTTT. Translation: CASSFAARGAVNTEAFF.

The chain has TRBV30 and TRBJ1-2, with D hard to call. CDR3 length: 11 residues. Germline CDR1 GTSNPN, CDR2 SVGIG (reference sequence). Trimming pared 8 bases from V and 9 bases from J, leaving 16 bases between. The CDR3 protein is CAAGEYRSYTF. The CDR3 region has the DNA TGTGCCGCGGGAGAATATAGAAGCTACACCTTC.

The chain's CDR3 is CASSLDTGGAYGYTF. In DNA, the CDR3 is TGCGCCAGCAGCTTGGATACAGGGGGCGCCTATGGCTACACCTTC. The chain is built from TRBV5-1 and TRBJ1-2; 9 nucleotides align to TRBD1. The V gene end was trimmed by 0 bases and the J gene end by 4 bases; junction bases not matched to a gene: 4. CDR1 and CDR2 (germline): SGHRS, YFSETQ. The CDR3 is 15 residues long.

The V gene is TRBV5-1, the J gene TRBJ1-1, with D possibly matching TRBD1 (6 bases). This CDR3 spans 15 amino acids. Trimming took 4 bases from V and 0 from J, leaving 13 bases between them. Germline V gives CDR1 SGHRS, CDR2 YFSETQ. The CDR3: CASSVRGNMNTEAFF. The CDR3 nucleotides are TGCGCCAGCAGCGTGAGGGGGAACATGAACACTGAAGCTTTCTTT.

Here the CDR3 DNA reads TGTGCCAGCAGCAGGAGCGGGGGGCTCACAGATACGCAGTATTTT. Its protein product is CASSRSGGLTDTQYF. The rearrangement uses TRBV5-5 and TRBJ2-3, with 9 bases identical to TRBD2. V shed 4 bases and J 2 bases; nucleotides not matched to a gene: 5. CDR3 length equals 15 residues. Germline CDR1 SGHKS, CDR2 YYEKEE (reference sequence).

The chain employs TRBV7-9 and TRBJ1-4, with 8 bases lining up with TRBD1. This CDR3 comprises 15 residues. Germline trimming cut 5 bases from V and 7 bases from J; bases unmatched to any gene: 9. Germline lookup yields CDR1 SEHNR and CDR2 FQNEAQ (reference sequence). The CDR3 DNA reads TGTGCCAGCAGCACCCGGACAGGGATGGGTGAAAAACTGTTTTTT. It yields the protein CASSTRTGMGEKLFF. The variable domain in full, with the rest retrieved from reference TRBV7-9 and TRBJ1-4, is DTGVSQNPRHKITKRGQNVTFRCDPISEHNRLYWYRQTLGQGPEFLTYFQNEAQLEKSRLLSDRFSAERPKGSFSTLEIQRTEQGDSAMYLCASSTRTGMGEKLFFGSGTQLSVL.

The CDR3: CASRGVGEGYTF. The CDR3 coding sequence is TGTGCCAGTAGGGGCGTAGGTGAGGGCTACACCTTC. The gene calls are TRBV28 and TRBJ1-2, with a weak D call TRBD1 (5 bases). CDR3 length: 12 residues. Trimming shortened V by 9 bases and J by 8 bases, and 16 bases separated the two germline ends. Germline-derived CDR1 and CDR2 are MDHEN and SYDVKM.

The chain has TRBV28 and TRBJ1-1, with TRBD1 identical over 8 bases. J gave up 5 bases and V 4 bases, and 6 bases lay outside the gene matches. The CDR3 runs to 14 residues. Germline V gene data show CDR1 as MDHEN and CDR2 as SYDVKM. CDR3 bases: TGTGCCAGCAGTTCCGACAGGGGTGGGACTGAAGCTTTCTTT. Protein product: CASSSDRGGTEAFF. Full variable domain (rest looked up from reference TRBV28 and TRBJ1-1): DVKVTQSSRYLVKRTGEKVFLECVQDMDHENMFWYRQDPGLGLRLIYFSYDVKMKEKGDIPEGYSVSREKKERFSLILESASTNQTSMYLCASSSDRGGTEAFFGQGTRLTVV.

The V and J genes are TRBV20-1 and TRBJ1-1; no firm D call. The CDR3 runs 11 residues. CDR1 DFQATT and CDR2 SNEGSKA come from the germline V gene (reference sequence). The CDR3: CSAGDKTEAFF. In DNA, the CDR3 is TGCAGCGCCGGCGACAAGACTGAAGCTTTCTTT.

The genes are TRBV7-3 and TRBJ2-3; 7 bases fit TRBD2. Germline V gene data show CDR1 as SGHTA and CDR2 as FQGTGA. Trimming at V came to 4 bases and at J to 6 bases, leaving 7 bases not matched to a gene. CDR3 length equals 14 residues. The chain's CDR3 is CASSSGGRGDTQYF. CDR3 in DNA: TGTGCCAGCAGCTCGGGAGGCCGGGGGGATACGCAGTATTTT.

This rearrangement joins TRBV19 to TRBJ1-2; TRBD1 agrees at 7 bases. Looked up from germline, CDR1 is LNHDA and CDR2 is SQIVND (reference sequence). Unmatched junction bases numbered 8, after V lost 5 bases and J lost 2 bases. CDR3 length equals 15 residues. CDR3 in DNA: TGTGCCAGTAGTCTCCGGGACAGTGTGAACTATGGCTACACCTTC. Encoded protein: CASSLRDSVNYGYTF.

V is TRBV13 and J is TRBJ2-7; TRBD2 agrees at 16 bases. The V gene end was trimmed by 0 bases and the J gene end by 2 bases; junction bases not matched to a gene: 4. The germline V gene encodes CDR1 PRHDT and CDR2 FYEKMQ (reference sequence). This CDR3 spans 18 amino acids. CDR3 loop: CASSLGAGLAGGPYEQYF. CDR3 bases: TGTGCCAGCAGCTTAGGGGCGGGACTAGCGGGGGGGCCCTACGAGCAGTACTTC.

The chain combines TRBV6-6 with TRBJ1-5, with a possible D match to TRBD1 (5 bases). Trimming removed 4 bases from V and 11 bases from J, with 15 bases in between. The CDR3 runs 13 residues. Germline V CDR1 and CDR2: MNHNY, SVGAGI (reference sequence). CDR3 in DNA: TGTGCCAGCAGTTTACAGGCCCCCTGGTCCCAGCATTTT. Translated: CASSLQAPWSQHF.

J is TRBJ2-5 and V is TRBV15; 9 nucleotides match TRBD1. CDR1 is LNHNV, CDR2 YYDKDF, per germline (reference sequence). The CDR3 runs 13 residues. J was trimmed by 5 bases and V by 7 bases; bases with no gene match: 5. The CDR3 region has the DNA TGTGCCACCACCCCAGGACAGGGGGAGACCCAGTACTTC. Translating it yields CATTPGQGETQYF.

The CDR3 sequence: CASSVVGRGEETQYF. DNA for the CDR3: TGTGCCAGCAGCGTAGTAGGTCGGGGGGAAGAGACCCAGTACTTC. V and J are TRBV9 and TRBJ2-5; 7 bases line up with TRBD2. Germline-derived CDR1 and CDR2 are SGDLS and YYNGEE. J lost 3 bases, V lost 0 bases, and 5 bases had no gene match. This CDR3 has 15 amino acids.

This chain links TRBV5-5 with TRBJ2-7; D possibly corresponds to TRBD2 (6 bases). From germline, CDR1 is SGHKS and CDR2 YYEKEE (reference sequence). There are 15 residues in the CDR3. V was pared by 3 bases and J by 3 bases, with 16 bases between. CDR3 protein: CASSSKSQGGYEQYF. Here the CDR3 DNA reads TGTGCCAGCAGCTCTAAAAGTCAGGGAGGCTACGAGCAGTACTTC. The full variable domain, completed using reference TRBV5-5 and TRBJ2-7, is DAGVTQSPTHLIKTRGQQVTLRCSPISGHKSVSWYQQVLGQGPQFIFQYYEKEERGRGNFPDRFSARQFPNYSSELNVNALLLGDSALYLCASSSKSQGGYEQYFGPGTRLTVT.

The chain uses TRBV7-3 and TRBJ2-1, with 8 nucleotides matching TRBD2. Germline V gene sequence: CDR1 SGHTA, CDR2 FQGTGA. CDR3 length: 15 residues. After removal of 5 bases from V and 7 bases from J, the junction contained 10 bases not matched to a gene. CDR3 residues: CASSLLSGGLNEQFF. The CDR3 DNA sequence: TGTGCCAGCAGCCTTTTGTCGGGGGGGCTAAATGAGCAGTTCTTC. The variable domain in full, completed from reference TRBV7-3 and TRBJ2-1, reads GAGVSQTPSNKVTEKGKYVELRCDPISGHTALYWYRQSLGQGPEFLIYFQGTGAADDSGLPNDRFFAVRPEGSVSTLKIQRTERGDSAVYLCASSLLSGGLNEQFFGPGTRLTVL.

The V gene is TRBV18, the J gene TRBJ1-1, with D unclear. The CDR3 is made up of 13 amino acids. Trimming stripped 5 bases from V and 0 bases from J, with 7 bases between. Germline V gene lookup returns CDR1 KGHSH and CDR2 LQKENI. For the CDR3, the DNA is TGTGCCAGCTCAGACACAATGAACACTGAAGCTTTCTTT. Amino acids: CASSDTMNTEAFF.

The chain uses TRBV30 and TRBJ1-2, with D unclear. Trimming stripped 0 bases from V and 2 bases from J, with 7 bases between. The germline gives CDR1 GTSNPN, CDR2 SVGIG (reference sequence). The CDR3 runs to 13 residues. CDR3 DNA: TGTGCCTGGAGTGTACGTGGCAACTATGGCTACACCTTC. This translates into CAWSVRGNYGYTF. The entire variable domain, with the rest obtained from reference TRBV30 and TRBJ1-2, is as follows: SQTIHQWPATLVQPVGSPLSLECTVEGTSNPNLYWYRQAAGRGLQLLFYSVGIGQISSEVPQNLSASRPQDRQFILSSKKLLLSDSGFYLCAWSVRGNYGYTFGSGTRLTVV.

The chain couples TRBV18 to TRBJ1-2; 7 bases map to TRBD1. Germline CDR1 and CDR2: KGHSH and LQKENI. This CDR3 is 16 amino acids long. V lost 2 bases to trimming and J lost 6 bases; unmatched junction nucleotides: 12. CDR3 coding DNA: TGTGCCAGCTCACCAATATCGGGACAGAAGTCCCATGGCTACACCTTC. Translated: CASSPISGQKSHGYTF.

The V gene is TRBV30, the J gene TRBJ2-5; 7 nucleotides align to TRBD1. The J call may be faulty, since TRBJ2-7 better matches the DNA end. The CDR3 is made up of 14 amino acids. CDR1 and CDR2 (germline): GTSNPN, SVGIG (reference sequence). Here the CDR3 reads CAWSVQGGPYEQYF. The CDR3, as DNA: TGTGCCTGGAGTGTACAAGGGGGCCCCTACGAGCAGTACTTC.